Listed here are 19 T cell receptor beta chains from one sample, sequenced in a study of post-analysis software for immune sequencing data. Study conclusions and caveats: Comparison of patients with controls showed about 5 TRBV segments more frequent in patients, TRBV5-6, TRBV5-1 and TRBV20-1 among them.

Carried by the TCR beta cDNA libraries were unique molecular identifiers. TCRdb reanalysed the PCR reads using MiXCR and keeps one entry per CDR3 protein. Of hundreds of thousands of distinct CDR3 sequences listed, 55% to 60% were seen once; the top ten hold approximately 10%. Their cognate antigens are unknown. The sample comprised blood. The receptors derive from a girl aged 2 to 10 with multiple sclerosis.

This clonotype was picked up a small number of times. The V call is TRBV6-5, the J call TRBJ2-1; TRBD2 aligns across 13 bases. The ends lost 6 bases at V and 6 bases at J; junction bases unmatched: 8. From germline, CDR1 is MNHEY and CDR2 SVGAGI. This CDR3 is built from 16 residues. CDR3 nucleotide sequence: TGTGCCAGCAGGCGGGCACTAGCGGGAGGGCTCAATGAGCAGTTCTTC. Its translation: CASRRALAGGLNEQFF.

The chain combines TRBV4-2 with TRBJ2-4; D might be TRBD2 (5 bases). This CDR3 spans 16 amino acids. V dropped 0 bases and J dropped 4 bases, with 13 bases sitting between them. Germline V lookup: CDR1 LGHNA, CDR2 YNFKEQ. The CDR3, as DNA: TGTGCCAGCAGCCAAGATGCCGGACTGGGGAAAAACATTCAGTACTTC. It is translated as CASSQDAGLGKNIQYF.

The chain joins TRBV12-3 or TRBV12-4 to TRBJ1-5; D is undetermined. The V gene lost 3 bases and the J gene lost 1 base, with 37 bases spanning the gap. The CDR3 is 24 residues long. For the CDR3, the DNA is TGTGCCAGCAGTTTTCTAGGTGTGTTACGGTATTCGCAACGCGTCCTTATAAGCAATCAGCCCCAGCATTTT. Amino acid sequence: CASSFLGVLRYSQRVLISNQPQHF.

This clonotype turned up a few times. As DNA, the CDR3 is TGTGCCAGCAGTTATTCGCCGGGGGCCGGGACTGAAGCTTTCTTT. As protein: CASSYSPGAGTEAFF. This chain links TRBV6-5 with TRBJ1-1; possible D gene TRBD1, 6 bases. V dropped 3 bases and J dropped 5 bases, with 16 bases sitting between them. CDR1 and CDR2 from the germline V gene are MNHEY and SVGAGI. The CDR3 loop spans 15 amino acids.

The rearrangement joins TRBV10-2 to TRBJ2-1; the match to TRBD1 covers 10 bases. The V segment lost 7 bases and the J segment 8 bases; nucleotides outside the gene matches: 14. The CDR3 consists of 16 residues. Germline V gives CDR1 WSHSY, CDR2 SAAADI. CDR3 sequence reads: CASTTWDRGSVDEQFF. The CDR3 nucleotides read TGCGCCAGCACTACCTGGGACAGGGGATCCGTCGATGAGCAGTTCTTC.

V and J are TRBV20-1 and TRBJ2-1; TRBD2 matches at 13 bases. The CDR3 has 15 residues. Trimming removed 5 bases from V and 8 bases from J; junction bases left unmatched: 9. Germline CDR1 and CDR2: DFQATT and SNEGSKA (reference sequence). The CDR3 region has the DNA TGCAGTGCTTACGGACTAGCGGGAGACGGGTATGAGCAGTTCTTC. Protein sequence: CSAYGLAGDGYEQFF.

The CDR3 loop is CASSQDRGADTGELFF. Written as DNA, the CDR3 is TGCGCCAGCAGCCAAGATCGGGGGGCCGACACCGGGGAGCTGTTTTTT. The rearrangement joins TRBV4-1 to TRBJ2-2; possibly TRBD2 for D (7 bases). The CDR3 length is 16 residues. Germline assignment: CDR1 MGHRA and CDR2 YSYEKL. The V end was cut by 0 bases, the J end by 3 bases, with 11 bases between.

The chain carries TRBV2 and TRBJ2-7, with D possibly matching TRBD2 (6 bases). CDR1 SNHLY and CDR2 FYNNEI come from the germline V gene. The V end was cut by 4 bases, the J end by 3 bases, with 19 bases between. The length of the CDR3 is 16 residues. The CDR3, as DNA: TGTGCCAGCAGTGGCGGGACCACCCTCCCCCACTACGAGCAGTACTTC. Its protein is CASSGGTTLPHYEQYF.

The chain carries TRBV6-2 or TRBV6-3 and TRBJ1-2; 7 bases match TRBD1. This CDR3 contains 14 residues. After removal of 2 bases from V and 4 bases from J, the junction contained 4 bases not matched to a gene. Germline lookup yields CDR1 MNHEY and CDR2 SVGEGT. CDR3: CASSYGDSAYGYTF. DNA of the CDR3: TGTGCCAGCAGTTACGGGGACAGTGCCTATGGCTACACCTTC.

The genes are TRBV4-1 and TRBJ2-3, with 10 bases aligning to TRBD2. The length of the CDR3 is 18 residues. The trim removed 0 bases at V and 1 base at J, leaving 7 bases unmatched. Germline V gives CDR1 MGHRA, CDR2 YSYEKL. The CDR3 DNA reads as TGCGCCAGCAGCCAAGACCCGCTGGGGACTAGCGGCACAGATACGCAGTATTTT. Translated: CASSQDPLGTSGTDTQYF.

The CDR3 DNA reads as TGCGCCAGCAGCTGGCCCGACCGGGACACTGAAGCTTTCTTT. It is translated as CASSWPDRDTEAFF. The V gene is TRBV5-1, the J gene TRBJ1-1, with D hard to call. CDR3 length equals 14 residues. Germline CDR1 is SGHRS and CDR2 is YFSETQ. V shed 3 bases and J shed 3 bases, with 12 bases lying between them.

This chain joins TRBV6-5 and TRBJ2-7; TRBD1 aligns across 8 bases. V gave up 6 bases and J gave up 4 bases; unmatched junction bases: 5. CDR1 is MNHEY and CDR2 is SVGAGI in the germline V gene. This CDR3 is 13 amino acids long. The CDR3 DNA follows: TGTGCCAGCAGAACCGGGACAGGATACGAGCAGTACTTC. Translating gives CASRTGTGYEQYF.

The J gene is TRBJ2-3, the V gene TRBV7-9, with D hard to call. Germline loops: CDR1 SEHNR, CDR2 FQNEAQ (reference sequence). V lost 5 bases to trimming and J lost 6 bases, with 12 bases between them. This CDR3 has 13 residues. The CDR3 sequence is CASSPFQADTQYF. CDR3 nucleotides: TGTGCCAGCAGCCCTTTCCAAGCGGATACGCAGTATTTT. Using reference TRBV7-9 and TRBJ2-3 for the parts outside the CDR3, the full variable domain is DTGVSQNPRHKITKRGQNVTFRCDPISEHNRLYWYRQTLGQGPEFLTYFQNEAQLEKSRLLSDRFSAERPKGSFSTLEIQRTEQGDSAMYLCASSPFQADTQYFGPGTRLTVL.

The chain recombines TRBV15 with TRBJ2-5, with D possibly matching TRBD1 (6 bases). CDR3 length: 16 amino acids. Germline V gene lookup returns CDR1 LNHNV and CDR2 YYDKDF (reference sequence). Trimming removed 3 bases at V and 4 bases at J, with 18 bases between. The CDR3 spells CATSRGQQGGRETQYF. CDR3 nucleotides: TGTGCCACCAGCAGGGGCCAACAGGGTGGAAGAGAGACCCAGTACTTC.

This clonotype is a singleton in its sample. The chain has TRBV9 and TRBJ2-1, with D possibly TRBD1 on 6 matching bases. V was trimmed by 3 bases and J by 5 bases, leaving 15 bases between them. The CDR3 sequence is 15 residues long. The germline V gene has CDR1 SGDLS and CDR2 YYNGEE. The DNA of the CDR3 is TGTGCCAGCAGCGACAGGGTAGGTTTTAACAATGAGCAGTTCTTC. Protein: CASSDRVGFNNEQFF.

In DNA, the CDR3 is TGTGCCAGCAGTCCCGGGACTAGCGGGAGTTCGGGCACAGATACGCAGTATTTT. It translates to CASSPGTSGSSGTDTQYF. This sequence joins TRBV12-3 or TRBV12-4 and TRBJ2-3, with 14 bases that match TRBD2. J was trimmed by 1 base and V by 5 bases; bases with no gene match: 8. The CDR3 is 18 amino acids.

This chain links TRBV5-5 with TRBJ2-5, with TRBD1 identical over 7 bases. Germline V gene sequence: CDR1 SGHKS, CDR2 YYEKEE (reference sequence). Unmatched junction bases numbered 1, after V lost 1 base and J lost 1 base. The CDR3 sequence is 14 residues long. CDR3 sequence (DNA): TGTGCCAGCAGCTTGTGGGACAGCCAAGAGACCCAGTACTTC. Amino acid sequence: CASSLWDSQETQYF.

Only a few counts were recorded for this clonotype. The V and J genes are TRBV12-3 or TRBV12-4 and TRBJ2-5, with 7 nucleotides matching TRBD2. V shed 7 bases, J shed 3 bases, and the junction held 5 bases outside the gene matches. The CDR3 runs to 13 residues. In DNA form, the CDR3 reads TGTGCCAGCAACCTTCGGGGGGAAGAGACCCAGTACTTC. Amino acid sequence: CASNLRGEETQYF.

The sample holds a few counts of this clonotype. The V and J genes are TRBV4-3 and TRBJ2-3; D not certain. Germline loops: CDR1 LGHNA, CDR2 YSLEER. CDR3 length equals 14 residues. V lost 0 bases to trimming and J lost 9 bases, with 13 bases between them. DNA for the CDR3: TGCGCCAGCAGCCAAGATGTCGGTGTGAGCACGCAGTATTTT. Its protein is CASSQDVGVSTQYF.